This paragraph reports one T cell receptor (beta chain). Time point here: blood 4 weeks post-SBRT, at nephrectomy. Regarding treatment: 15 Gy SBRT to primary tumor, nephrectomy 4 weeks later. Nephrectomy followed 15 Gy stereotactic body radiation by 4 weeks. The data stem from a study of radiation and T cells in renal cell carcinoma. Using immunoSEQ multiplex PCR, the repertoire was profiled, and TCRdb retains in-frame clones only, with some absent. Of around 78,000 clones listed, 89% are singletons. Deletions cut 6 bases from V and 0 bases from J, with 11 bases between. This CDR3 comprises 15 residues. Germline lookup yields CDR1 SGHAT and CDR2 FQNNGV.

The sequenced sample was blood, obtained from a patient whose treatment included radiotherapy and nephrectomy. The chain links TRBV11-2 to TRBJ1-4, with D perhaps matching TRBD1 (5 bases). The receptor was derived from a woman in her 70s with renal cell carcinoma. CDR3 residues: CASRPQGATNEKLFF. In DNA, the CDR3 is TGTGCCAGCAGACCTCAGGGAGCAACTAATGAAAAACTGTTTTTT.